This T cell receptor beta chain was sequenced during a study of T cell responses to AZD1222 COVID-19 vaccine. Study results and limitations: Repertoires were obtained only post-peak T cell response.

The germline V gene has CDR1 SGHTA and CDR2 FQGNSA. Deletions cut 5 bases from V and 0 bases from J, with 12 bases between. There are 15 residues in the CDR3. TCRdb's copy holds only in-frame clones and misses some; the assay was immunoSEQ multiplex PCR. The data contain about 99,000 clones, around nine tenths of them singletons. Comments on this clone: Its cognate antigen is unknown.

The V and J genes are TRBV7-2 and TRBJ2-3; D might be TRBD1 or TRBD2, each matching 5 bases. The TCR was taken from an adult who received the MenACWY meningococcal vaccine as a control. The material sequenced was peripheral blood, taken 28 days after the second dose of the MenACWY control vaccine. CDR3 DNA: TGTGCCAGCAGCCTACCGGGGACCAGCACAGATACGCAGTATTTT. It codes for CASSLPGTSTDTQYF.